Sample share makes the clone carrying this TCR beta chain medium-sized. CDR1 and CDR2 from the germline V gene are MNHNS and SASEGT. There are 16 residues in the CDR3. With 1 base removed from V and 4 bases from J, the gap between germline ends came to 14 bases. This entry is derived from a study of blood T cell repertoires in COVID-19. Study details: Specimens from acute and convalescent COVID-19 originated in the United States, Italy and Spain.

The method was immunoSEQ multiplex PCR; TCRdb's version includes in-frame clones alone and lacks a portion of them. The data show some 70,000 clones, with more than 60% seen just once and around 21% held by the top ten. The chain carries TRBV6-1 and TRBJ1-3; no firm D call. The TCR comes from a man aged 60-69 years with acute or convalescent COVID-19. Sequencing was done on a sample of peripheral blood. The CDR3 DNA is TGTGCCAGCAGTGAAGAAGTGGGAGCTTGGGGAAACACCATATATTTT. It specifies CASSEEVGAWGNTIYF.